The 14 T cell receptor beta chains below come from one sample, sequenced in a study of shared clonotypes between healthy human individuals. TCRdb keeps only in-frame clones here, not all; method: immunoSEQ multiplex PCR. This sample has a few million clones; almost 96% occur once, and the top ten carry around 0.13%. The sample comprised naive CD4+ T cells sorted from blood. Subset described: CD45RA+ positively selected. These receptors came from a man aged 18 to 30 in good health.

This chain links TRBV6-5 with TRBJ1-1; a possible D gene is TRBD1 (5 bases). The germline gives CDR1 MNHEY, CDR2 SVGAGI. Between the trimmed V and J ends, which lost 0 bases and 5 bases, there was a span of 13 bases. The CDR3 extends over 15 amino acids. CDR3 in amino acids: CASSYSIFGGTEAFF. CDR3 in DNA: TGTGCCAGCAGTTACTCGATTTTCGGGGGAACTGAAGCTTTCTTT.

The genes are TRBV30 and TRBJ2-7; D remains unclear. This CDR3 is built from 11 residues. Trimming pared 5 bases from V and 4 bases from J, leaving 9 bases between. Germline values: CDR1 GTSNPN, CDR2 SVGIG (reference sequence). The CDR3 DNA reads as TGTGCCTGGGGCATCCTATACGAGCAGTACTTC. Amino acid sequence: CAWGILYEQYF.

The chain joins TRBV5-1 to TRBJ2-7; 7 bases match TRBD1. The germline CDR1 and CDR2 sequences are SGHRS and YFSETQ. The CDR3 totals 16 residues. V shed 5 bases, J shed 4 bases, and the junction held 15 bases outside the gene matches. The CDR3 coding sequence is TGCGCCAGCAGTCGAGTCCGGGACAGTGGGACGTACGAGCAGTACTTC. This encodes CASSRVRDSGTYEQYF.

Only one count was recorded for this clone. The chain is built from TRBV2 and TRBJ2-3, with unresolved D. This CDR3 contains 15 residues. From germline, CDR1 is SNHLY and CDR2 FYNNEI. Trimming pared 3 bases from V and 1 base from J, leaving 11 bases between. CDR3 in DNA: TGTGCCAGCAGTGATCAAGGGTCCGGCACAGATACGCAGTATTTT. Its translation: CASSDQGSGTDTQYF.

The DNA of the CDR3 is TGTGCCAGCAGTCACGGGGGAGGGACAGCCCAGCATTTT. Translated: CASSHGGGTAQHF. The rearrangement joins TRBV6-1 to TRBJ1-5; 7 bases map to TRBD1. The CDR3 is 13 amino acids. CDR1 MNHNS and CDR2 SASEGT come from the germline V gene. With 5 bases clipped from V and 11 bases from J, the junction kept 9 bases outside the gene matches.

This clone was seen a single time. The chain joins TRBV28 to TRBJ1-2; a weak D match, TRBD1 (6 bases). Germline values: CDR1 MDHEN, CDR2 SYDVKM. This CDR3 region has 15 residues. V lost 2 bases and J lost 4, with 14 bases in between. CDR3: CASSLRGGGSYGYTF. The CDR3 coding sequence is TGTGCCAGCAGTTTACGGGGGGGCGGCTCCTATGGCTACACCTTC.

The CDR3 is CASSLDPGHLYGYTF. In DNA form, the CDR3 reads TGCGCCAGCAGCTTGGACCCGGGACATCTCTATGGCTACACCTTC. The chain recombines TRBV5-1 with TRBJ1-2; possible D gene TRBD1, 6 bases. The V end lost 0 bases, the J end lost 4 bases, and 13 bases lay between the germline ends. Germline values: CDR1 SGHRS, CDR2 YFSETQ. The CDR3 totals 15 residues. The variable domain in full, with the rest retrieved from reference TRBV5-1 and TRBJ1-2, is KAGVTQTPRYLIKTRGQQVTLSCSPISGHRSVSWYQQTPGQGLQFLFEYFSETQRNKGNFPGRFSGRQFSNSRSEMNVSTLELGDSALYLCASSLDPGHLYGYTFGSGTRLTVV.

As for this clone: The sample carries other DNA sequences with the same CDR3. J is TRBJ2-1 and V is TRBV5-4; TRBD2 might be the D (6 bases). Per the germline V gene, CDR1 is SGHNT and CDR2 is YYREEE (reference sequence). V lost 3 bases and J lost 6, with 10 bases in between. The CDR3 contains 13 residues. The CDR3 region has the DNA TGTGCCAGCAGCTCGGGACTTGCCAATGAGCAGTTCTTC. It is translated as CASSSGLANEQFF.

As DNA, the CDR3 is TGTGCCAGCGGGCTAGGGGCCTCTTCCTACAATGAGCAGTTCTTC. Translated, it gives CASGLGASSYNEQFF. The chain uses TRBV19 and TRBJ2-1; D possibly corresponds to TRBD1 (5 bases). CDR1 and CDR2 (germline): LNHDA, SQIVND (reference sequence). CDR3 length equals 15 residues. V was clipped by 9 bases and J by 1 base, with 16 bases between them.

V and J are TRBV6-5 and TRBJ1-1, with TRBD1 matching over 9 bases. The V and J ends lost 9 bases and 6 bases, in that order; junction bases with no gene match: 8. The CDR3 is 13 amino acids. Germline lookup yields CDR1 MNHEY and CDR2 SVGAGI. CDR3 sequence (DNA): TGTGCCAGTACAGGGGGCGCGTTGGCTGAAGCTTTCTTT. Amino acid sequence: CASTGGALAEAFF.

The chain joins TRBV5-1 to TRBJ2-2; D gene ambiguous. Trimming removed 7 bases from V and 4 bases from J, with 14 bases in between. CDR1 is SGHRS, CDR2 YFSETQ, per germline. This CDR3 comprises 14 residues. The CDR3 DNA reads TGCGCCAGCCGCGTTGGGTCGGGCACCGGGGAGCTGTTTTTT. Protein product: CASRVGSGTGELFF.

As for this clone: Other DNA variants within this sample encode the same CDR3. The V gene is TRBV7-6, the J gene TRBJ1-3, with D uncertain. In germline, CDR1 is SGHVS, CDR2 FNYEAQ. The CDR3 is 15 amino acids. Trimming cost V 5 bases and J 0 bases, with 11 bases left between them. The CDR3 DNA reads as TGTGCCAGCAGCCTCGAGGGAAGCTCTGGAAACACCATATATTTT. This sequence encodes CASSLEGSSGNTIYF.

This clone came up once. The chain couples TRBV7-2 to TRBJ2-1; D unresolved. CDR3 size: 12 residues. The V gene's germline CDR1 is SGHTA and CDR2 FQGNSA. V dropped 4 bases and J dropped 8 bases, with 9 bases sitting between them. The CDR3 is CASSSTTDEQFF. The DNA of the CDR3 is TGTGCCAGCAGCTCCACGACGGATGAGCAGTTCTTC.

V and J are TRBV2 and TRBJ2-2, with D unresolved. The germline V gene has CDR1 SNHLY and CDR2 FYNNEI. This CDR3 is 14 amino acids long. V lost 5 bases to trimming and J lost 2 bases, with 9 bases between them. This chain's CDR3 is CASSKDINTGELFF. CDR3 DNA sequence: TGTGCCAGCAGTAAAGACATAAACACCGGGGAGCTGTTTTTT.